The 2 T cell receptor beta chains below were found in one sample sequenced in a study of cytomegalovirus exposure and HLA in healthy donors. The PCR was carried out with 60 Vbeta primers and 13 Jbeta primers. Here immunoSEQ multiplex PCR was the method, and the copy in TCRdb shows in-frame clones only, minus some. This specimen shows about 170,000 clones; the ten leading clones hold less than 0.95%. Material: PBMCs. These receptors came from a woman aged 18-29 years in good health and CMV-seropositive.

Regarding this clone: One end of the junction is discordant with germline, which a read error may explain. This chain links TRBV7-9 with TRBJ1-1; 10 positions agree with TRBD1. The length of the CDR3 is 17 residues. Germline V gives CDR1 SEHNR, CDR2 FQNEAQ (reference sequence). The CDR3 DNA sequence: TGTGCCGGCAGCCCCGGGACAGGGGCGATCATGAACACTGAAGCTTTCTTT. Translating gives CAGSPGTGAIMNTEAFF. The full variable domain, with the rest looked up from reference TRBV7-9 and TRBJ1-1, is DTGVSQNPRHKITKRGQNVTFRCDPISEHNRLYWYRQTLGQGPEFLTYFQNEAQLEKSRLLSDRFSAERPKGSFSTLEIQRTEQGDSAMYLCAGSPGTGAIMNTEAFFGQGTRLTVV.

The genes are TRBV6-6 and TRBJ1-5; possibly TRBD1 for D (5 bases). Germline V gene sequence: CDR1 MNHNY, CDR2 SVGAGI (reference sequence). The CDR3 runs 14 residues. V was trimmed by 2 bases and J by 5 bases, leaving 10 bases between them. Here the CDR3 reads CASSYMQGYQPQHF. The CDR3 DNA is TGTGCCAGCAGTTACATGCAGGGTTATCAGCCCCAGCATTTT.